The rows below give T cell receptor beta chains drawn from one sample of a study of a mutant IDH1 vaccine in newly diagnosed glioma. The antigens for these receptors are not known. Sequencing used immunoSEQ multiplex PCR; TCRdb keeps in-frame clones, though not all of them. Among tens of thousands of clones listed, 75% were seen once. The sample here was PBMCs, taken from a glioma patient whose treatment included an IDH1 peptide vaccine. Receptor source: a middle-aged man with glioma. CDR3s include the opening cysteine and the closing phenylalanine or tryptophan. D genes are given only for firm matches. Only part of the rows carry a size: once, few, many, or a class if the clone is expanded.

V,size,length,J,D,DNA,CDR3
TRBV6-5,-,15,TRBJ2-1,-,TGTGCCAGCAGTTACGCAGCGGGCTCCTTCAATGAGCAGTTCTTC,CASSYAAGSFNEQFF
TRBV6-5,once,14,TRBJ1-2,-,TGTGCCAGCAGTCCCCCCGGGAGCAACTATGGCTACACCTTC,CASSPPGSNYGYTF
TRBV9,-,17,TRBJ2-1,TRBD2,TGTGCCAGCAGCGGACGACTAGCGACGAAAGATAGGAATGAGCAGTTCTTC,CASSGRLATKDRNEQFF
TRBV6-1,-,16,TRBJ1-4,TRBD1,TGTGCCAGCAGTGAAGGGGGGACAGGGATCGGCGAAAAACTGTTTTTT,CASSEGGTGIGEKLFF
TRBV27,few,18,TRBJ2-3,TRBD2,TGTGCCAGCTCTTTAAAGGGTCGCGGGAGGGCCGGCACAGATACGCAGTATTTT,CASSLKGRGRAGTDTQYF
TRBV16,once,16,TRBJ2-5,-,TGTGCCAGCAGCCAATCGAGCACAGGGCGGTCGGAGACCCAGTACTTC,CASSQSSTGRSETQYF
TRBV18,-,11,TRBJ1-4,-,TGTGCCAGCTCACCACGTGAAGAACTGTTTTTT,CASSPREELFF
TRBV6-1,-,17,TRBJ2-7,TRBD2,TGTGCCAGCAGTGGCCCTACGGAGAGCGGGAGTTCAGGCGAGCAGTACTTC,CASSGPTESGSSGEQYF
TRBV7-2,-,16,TRBJ2-2,-,TGTGCCAGCAGCTTAGGTGCGACCCGTGGCACCGGGGAGCTGTTTTTT,CASSLGATRGTGELFF
TRBV5-4,-,14,TRBJ1-2,-,TGTGCCAGCAGCTTGTTTCAGGTGGAAGGTGGCTACACCTTC,CASSLFQVEGGYTF
TRBV5-4,-,15,TRBJ2-1,TRBD2,TGTGCCAGCAGCTCGCTACGGGGGGAGGGTGGTGAGCAGTTCTTC,CASSSLRGEGGEQFF
TRBV6-6,-,16,TRBJ1-4,-,TGTGCCAGCAGCTCTCAAACAGGGAAAGGATATGAAAAACTGTTTTTT,CASSSQTGKGYEKLFF
TRBV28,-,12,TRBJ2-7,TRBD1,TGTGCCGGATCGACAGGGGTGCACGAGCAGTACTTC,CAGSTGVHEQYF
TRBV30,-,14,TRBJ1-3,TRBD1,TGTGCCTGGAGGGACAGGGGATATGGAAACACCATATATTTT,CAWRDRGYGNTIYF
TRBV5-1,once,15,TRBJ2-1,TRBD2,TGCGCCAGCAGCACGGGACTAGCGGACTACAATGAGCAGTTCTTC,CASSTGLADYNEQFF
TRBV28,-,18,TRBJ2-1,TRBD2,TGTGCCAGCAGCTTGCTAGCGGGGGGGACCACCTCCTACAATGAGCAGTTCTTC,CASSLLAGGTTSYNEQFF
TRBV7-9,-,13,TRBJ1-1,-,TGTGCCCAAGACAGACCTGGTGGAACTGAAGCTTTCTTT,CAQDRPGGTEAFF
TRBV7-2,-,13,TRBJ2-3,-,TGTGCCAGCACCCCGGCGAGAGAAGATACGCAGTATTTT,CASTPAREDTQYF
TRBV6-5,-,13,TRBJ1-1,-,TGTGCCAGCAGTTACGGGAGAAACACTGAAGCTTTCTTT,CASSYGRNTEAFF
TRBV5-1,-,15,TRBJ1-2,-,TGCGCCAGCAGCGGGGCTATAGGGGCTAACTATGGCTACACCTTC,CASSGAIGANYGYTF
TRBV27,-,13,TRBJ1-1,TRBD1,TGTGCCAGCAGTTTACGACAGGGACTTGAAGCTTTCTTT,CASSLRQGLEAFF
TRBV4-2,-,13,TRBJ2-1,-,TGTGCCAGCAGCCAAGATGGGTACAATGAGCAGTTCTTC,CASSQDGYNEQFF
TRBV5-8,-,14,TRBJ2-5,TRBD1,TGTGCCAGCAGCACCCTGACAGGGCAAGAGACCCAGTACTTC,CASSTLTGQETQYF
TRBV5-5,-,15,TRBJ1-1,TRBD1,TGTGCCAGCAGCTGGTTTGGACAGGGGAACACTGAAGCTTTCTTT,CASSWFGQGNTEAFF
TRBV27,-,15,TRBJ2-4,-,TGTGCCAGCAGCCCCAGGGGACTAGCCAAAAACATTCAGTACTTC,CASSPRGLAKNIQYF
TRBV7-2,-,16,TRBJ2-5,TRBD2,TGTGCCAGCAGCTTAGGGGATCTAGCGGCCCGGGAGACCCAGTACTTC,CASSLGDLAARETQYF
TRBV7-9,few,12,TRBJ1-5,-,TGTGCCAGCAGCCGAGCGGATCAGCCCCAGCATTTT,CASSRADQPQHF
TRBV10-1,-,14,TRBJ2-2,-,TGCGCCAGCAGTGAAACTCCCGACCCCAGGGAGCTGTTTTTT,CASSETPDPRELFF
TRBV4-1,-,13,TRBJ1-5,-,TGCGCCAGCAGCACGGGGCTTAATCAGCCCCAGCATTTT,CASSTGLNQPQHF
TRBV7-9,-,14,TRBJ1-6,-,TGTGCCAGCAGCTTGGACATCGGGAATTCACCCCTCCACTTT,CASSLDIGNSPLHF
TRBV7-6,-,13,TRBJ2-1,-,TGTGCCAGCAGCGCCGGGGCGGCGAATGAGCAGTTCTTC,CASSAGAANEQFF
TRBV19,few,14,TRBJ2-3,-,TGTGCCAGTAGTGAACTAGCACACACAGATACGCAGTATTTT,CASSELAHTDTQYF
TRBV5-1,-,18,TRBJ2-5,-,TGCGCCAGCAGCCCCGACTTCCCCCCCAACTTGGGACGGGAGACCCAGTACTTC,CASSPDFPPNLGRETQYF
TRBV27,-,13,TRBJ1-2,-,TGTGCCAGCAAGAGGGGGGAAGTGGATGGCTACACCTTC,CASKRGEVDGYTF
TRBV4-3,-,16,TRBJ2-3,TRBD2,TGCGCCAGCAGCCAAGATGGGGGGGTGGGAACAGATACGCAGTATTTT,CASSQDGGVGTDTQYF
TRBV25-1,-,14,TRBJ1-2,TRBD1,TGTGCCAGCGTCAGACAGGGTCGTTTCTATGGCTACACCTTC,CASVRQGRFYGYTF
TRBV19,few,18,TRBJ1-5,-,TGTGCCAGTAGTATGCTAGTGTGGCAGTCAGGGAGCAATCAGCCCCAGCATTTT,CASSMLVWQSGSNQPQHF
TRBV9,-,17,TRBJ2-5,-,TGTGCCAGCAGCGGAACGGAGGGGCCCGCTTTGCAGGAGACCCAGTACTTC,CASSGTEGPALQETQYF
TRBV7-9,-,12,TRBJ1-6,TRBD1,TGTGCCATCGACAGGGGAAATTCACCCCTCCACTTT,CAIDRGNSPLHF
TRBV7-9,-,15,TRBJ2-1,-,TGTGCCAGCAGCTTAGCGATCGGAGCGTCTGATGAGCAGTTCTTC,CASSLAIGASDEQFF
TRBV7-7,-,13,TRBJ2-7,-,TGTGCCAGCAGCTTGTCCGACAGCCACGAGCAGTACTTC,CASSLSDSHEQYF